One sample yielded the 12 T cell receptor beta chains listed below, sequenced in a study of T cell repertoires in cytomegalovirus infection. What these receptors recognize is not known. TCRdb itself ran the reads through MiXCR, one entry per CDR3 protein. Found here are 550,000 to 850,000 distinct CDR3 sequences, around a third of them singletons; the top ten hold 15% to 20%. The sequenced sample was cultured PBMCs, obtained from culture after CMV antigen stimulation. Source of these receptors: a human donor in good health (CMV status not recorded). Some clones in this sample may be carry-over from other donors' samples.

The V and J genes are TRBV12-3 or TRBV12-4 and TRBJ1-5; 7 bases fit TRBD1. CDR3 size: 15 residues. The ends lost 6 bases at V and 6 bases at J; junction bases unmatched: 11. The CDR3 DNA is TGTGCCAGCAGACCCCCTCGACAGGGATTTCAGCCCCAGCATTTT. This sequence encodes CASRPPRQGFQPQHF.

The rearrangement links TRBV19 to TRBJ1-1; 7 bases agree with TRBD1. V lost 2 bases and J lost 3; bases outside the gene matches: 6. The CDR3 contains 15 residues. CDR1 and CDR2 from the germline V gene are LNHDA and SQIVND (reference sequence). CDR3 amino acids: CASSILGQEDTEAFF. CDR3 in DNA: TGTGCCAGTAGTATACTCGGACAGGAGGACACTGAAGCTTTCTTT. The full variable domain, completed using reference TRBV19 and TRBJ1-1, is DGGITQSPKYLFRKEGQNVTLSCEQNLNHDAMYWYRQDPGQGLRLIYYSQIVNDFQKGDIAEGYSVSREKKESFPLTVTSAQKNPTAFYLCASSILGQEDTEAFFGQGTRLTVV.

This clonotype was picked up a small number of times. This chain joins TRBV4-1 and TRBJ1-1; D remains unclear. The CDR3 totals 17 residues. The V end was cut by 1 base, the J end by 6 bases, with 21 bases between. CDR1 MGHRA and CDR2 YSYEKL come from the germline V gene. In nucleotides, the CDR3 is TGCGCCAGCAGCCAAGTTGCCTCTCTGGTCCTCGGGGCTGAAGCTTTCTTT. It codes for CASSQVASLVLGAEAFF.

This clonotype was detected only a few times. The rearrangement links TRBV4-3 to TRBJ2-1, with D possibly TRBD1 on 5 matching bases. The germline V gene has CDR1 LGHNA and CDR2 YSLEER. Trimming cost V 0 bases and J 5 bases, with 11 bases left between them. The CDR3 covers 15 residues. This CDR3 reads CASSQDLLGDNEQFF. CDR3 DNA: TGCGCCAGCAGCCAAGATTTATTAGGGGACAATGAGCAGTTCTTC.

The rearrangement links TRBV15 to TRBJ2-3; the D is unclear. There are 13 residues in the CDR3. V shed 0 bases and J shed 4 bases, with 5 bases lying between them. CDR1 LNHNV and CDR2 YYDKDF come from the germline V gene (reference sequence). DNA of the CDR3: TGTGCCACCAGCAGAGAGCGAGCAGATACGCAGTATTTT. Amino acid sequence: CATSRERADTQYF.

This clonotype was seen a handful of times. This chain joins TRBV20-1 and TRBJ2-7, with TRBD1 matching over 8 bases. V shed 6 bases and J 1 base; nucleotides not matched to a gene: 5. Germline V gives CDR1 DFQATT, CDR2 SNEGSKA (reference sequence). The CDR3 totals 13 residues. The DNA of the CDR3 is TGCAGTGCGCCGGACAGGGCGTCCTACGAGCAGTACTTC. It codes for CSAPDRASYEQYF.

The V call is TRBV20-1, the J call TRBJ2-1; D might be TRBD2 (6 bases). From germline, CDR1 is DFQATT and CDR2 SNEGSKA (reference sequence). V shed 1 base and J shed 0 bases, with 10 bases lying between them. The CDR3 covers 15 residues. The CDR3 DNA follows: TGCAGTGCTAGAGCCCGACTAGACTCCTACAATGAGCAGTTCTTC. Its protein is CSARARLDSYNEQFF.

This clonotype has only a few counts. The J gene is TRBJ1-1, the V gene TRBV12-3 or TRBV12-4; maybe TRBD1 (6 bases). The CDR3 has 11 residues. V was trimmed by 3 bases and J by 11 bases, leaving 10 bases between them. CDR3 bases: TGTGCCAGCAGTTTTGGACAGTCTGCTTTCTTT. As protein: CASSFGQSAFF.

This clonotype was detected ten times or more. The V call is TRBV7-2, the J call TRBJ2-3; D remains unclear. Per the germline V gene, CDR1 is SGHTA and CDR2 is FQGNSA. The V gene lost 1 base and the J gene lost 6 bases, with 11 bases spanning the gap. CDR3 length equals 14 residues. The DNA for the CDR3 is TGTGCCAGCAGCTTAGTGCCGACCCGGGATACGCAGTATTTT. Protein sequence: CASSLVPTRDTQYF.

Note on this clonotype: The conserved phenylalanine or tryptophan is not found at the CDR3 terminus, so this likely reflects a read error. The V call is TRBV9, the J call TRBJ2-2, with 8 bases fitting TRBD1. This CDR3 contains 16 residues. Trimming removed 4 bases from V and 0 bases from J; junction bases left unmatched: 5. The germline gives CDR1 SGDLS, CDR2 YYNGEE. In DNA, the CDR3 is TGTGCCAGCAGCTATATGGGACAGGCGAACACCGGGGAGCTGTTTTAT. Protein product: CASSYMGQANTGELFY.

The chain couples TRBV4-1 to TRBJ2-5; the match to TRBD2 covers 14 bases. The CDR3 sequence is 20 residues long. V gave up 4 bases and J gave up 0 bases; unmatched junction bases: 13. Looked up from germline, CDR1 is MGHRA and CDR2 is YSYEKL. This chain's CDR3 is CASSRYPGTSGGPYQETQYF. CDR3 coding DNA: TGCGCCAGCAGCCGTTACCCCGGGACTAGCGGGGGACCGTACCAAGAGACCCAGTACTTC.

The gene calls are TRBV12-3 or TRBV12-4 and TRBJ2-1; D call uncertain. The CDR3 sequence is 16 residues long. Trimming took 3 bases from V and 3 from J, leaving 15 bases between them. The CDR3: CASSFVDSTVYNEQFF. DNA for the CDR3: TGTGCCAGCAGTTTTGTAGACTCCACCGTCTACAATGAGCAGTTCTTC.